This T cell receptor beta chain was captured by sequencing in a study of blood T cells in healthy people across ages (dated by TCRdb to about 2015). Notes on the research overall: Template switching captured roughly one uniquely barcoded TCR beta cDNA molecule per two T cells in model experiments. The study measured age-related changes in TCR beta repertoire diversity using deep sequencing normalized with unique cDNA molecular identifiers. The donors were divided into four age groups: young (average about 16 years), middle-aged (roughly 42), aged (around 67) and long-lived (about 84). To avoid experimental bias, donors of different ages were spread randomly across the sequencing lanes. Using the same blood draw, the study looked at two additional independent replicas of 1 million unique cDNA reads for two donors, one aged 18 to 30 and the other aged 80 or older. Study-wide findings and limitations: Conclusive comparison of naive and antigen-experienced compartments was prevented by the profiling of bulk unsorted PBMCs. A strong correlation was found between observed TCR beta diversity and the percentage of naive T cells measured by flow cytometry. Observed TCR beta diversity per million T cells fell roughly linearly with age, and a significant reduction was already apparent by age approximately 41. Compared with the aged group, the long-lived group had more naive CD4+ T cells, fewer expanded clones and increased TCR diversity, a pattern suggesting age selection. Because the CMV infection status of the donors was unknown, age-related changes in expanded clonotypes may potentially have been confounded. Estimates of total diversity based on one million sequenced T cells were considered lower bounds and underestimates.

The method behind the library was 5' RACE. Sequencing was carried out with an Illumina HiSeq 2500. A second PCR of about 7 to 12 cycles was run with a J-beta primer mix and a sample-barcoded 5' primer. A unique molecular identifier was introduced onto each TCR beta cDNA molecule by a template-switch 5' adaptor carrying 12 random nucleotides. Each sample yielded at least 3 million CDR3-containing paired-end reads. The Mint cDNA synthesis kit, primed by a TRBC-specific oligonucleotide, was used to synthesize first-strand cDNA from all RNA. Following uracil-DNA glycosylase treatment, all cDNA underwent a first 18-cycle PCR with the universal primers M1SS and BC2_uni_R. The authors processed their data as follows. For normalization, 1 million high-quality reads were randomly selected from each sample, with every read carrying a distinct molecular identifier. Reads with shared molecular identifiers were discarded instead of being binned into consensus sequences. CDR3 identification, clonotype clustering and error correction used MiTCR with a Q25 quality threshold and the strictest error-elimination algorithm. A nonparametric unseen species model with Euler transformation was used to estimate a lower bound on total TCR beta diversity. The raw public data were reprocessed by TCRdb itself: fastp quality trimming at Q25, MiXCR clonotype calling, in-frame beta chains only. Rows merge per CDR3 protein into single entries with the most common DNA and genes. These V and J calls rely on TCRdb rather than the paper's analysis. The sample table contains over 600,000 distinct CDR3 sequences; only one count was recorded for less than 45% of them. The ten largest clones represent 30% of the sample.

The donors were about 40 Caucasian individuals from Russia, aged roughly 6 to 100 years, who were systemically healthy. Around 10 milliliters of peripheral blood were drawn from each donor into EDTA-treated Vacutainer tubes. Ficoll-Paque density-gradient centrifugation was used to isolate PBMCs, with at least 6.5 million per sample. Trizol reagent was used to extract total RNA from PBMCs, with at least 5 micrograms per sample. Naive CD45RAhigh/CD27high T cell percentages were measured by flow cytometry on a PBMC aliquot from every donor. This clonotype was counted a few times. Its antigen target is currently unknown. One base away there is no much larger clone; base qualities are not given. The sequence was collected from a man older than 75 in good health. Sequencing was carried out using blood.

The base sequence is TGTGCCAGCAGTGAGGGGCAGCTGTCCTACGAGCAGTACTTC. It translates as CASSEGQLSYEQYF. The chain uses TRBV2 and TRBJ2-7, with a tentative D gene TRBD1 over 5 matching bases. V drops 3 bases and J drops 1 base, leaving 10 bases in between. The CDR3 spans 14 residues, from the cysteine through the phenylalanine. CDR3 DNA only is kept here, 42 bases in frame from base 1. CDR1 is given as SNHLY and CDR2 as FYNNEI, both from the germline V gene.